This T cell receptor beta chain stems from a study of response to subunit inactivated influenza vaccine. Study observations and caveats: Every seasonal influenza vaccination brings in few new T cells, the authors suggested.

MiXCR, run by TCRdb on the RT-PCR reads, gives a single entry per CDR3 protein. The sample includes hundreds of thousands of distinct CDR3 sequences, approximately 13% seen only once; the top ten take approximately 6.5%. Trimming removed 0 bases at V and 4 bases at J, with 15 bases between. CDR1 is SGHDN and CDR2 is FVKESK in the germline V gene. This CDR3 is built from 16 residues. This clonotype came up a few times. Its antigen remains unknown. This receptor was obtained from a man between 45 and 60 years old who received an inactivated influenza vaccine. V usage is TRBV14 and J usage is TRBJ2-5, with D uncertain. The sequencing here drew on PBMCs from blood, taken approximately 15 days before vaccination. The CDR3 protein is CASSQDEQFLRETQYF. DNA for the CDR3: TGTGCCAGCAGCCAAGACGAACAGTTCCTCCGAGAGACCCAGTACTTC.